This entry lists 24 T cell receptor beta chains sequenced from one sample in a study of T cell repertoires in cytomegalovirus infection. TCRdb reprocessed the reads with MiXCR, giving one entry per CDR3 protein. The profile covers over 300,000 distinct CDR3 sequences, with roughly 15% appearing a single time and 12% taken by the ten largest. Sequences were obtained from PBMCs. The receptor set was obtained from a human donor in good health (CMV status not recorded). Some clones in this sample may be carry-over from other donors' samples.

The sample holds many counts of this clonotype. For the CDR3, the DNA is TGTGCCAGCAGCCCGCGGACTGCACCCGGTACTGAGCAGTTCTTC. Encoded protein: CASSPRTAPGTEQFF. This chain links TRBV7-2 with TRBJ2-1; possible D gene TRBD2, 5 bases. The germline gives CDR1 SGHTA, CDR2 FQGNSA. There are 15 residues in the CDR3. Trimming took 5 bases from V and 9 from J, leaving 20 bases between them.

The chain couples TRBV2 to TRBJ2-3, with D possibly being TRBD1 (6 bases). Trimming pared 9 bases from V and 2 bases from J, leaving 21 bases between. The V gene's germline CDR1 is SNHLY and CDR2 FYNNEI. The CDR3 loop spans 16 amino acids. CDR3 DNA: TGTGCCAGTGCTGGTTTCCGGGACATCCTCACAGATACGCAGTATTTT. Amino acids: CASAGFRDILTDTQYF.

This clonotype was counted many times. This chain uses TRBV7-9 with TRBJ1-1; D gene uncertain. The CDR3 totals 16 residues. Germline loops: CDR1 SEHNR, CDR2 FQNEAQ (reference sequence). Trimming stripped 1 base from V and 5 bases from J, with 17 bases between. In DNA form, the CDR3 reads TGTGCCAGCAGCTTAGGGGCCGCGGCAGTGGGGACTGAAGCTTTCTTT. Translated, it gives CASSLGAAAVGTEAFF.

Here the CDR3 reads CASSLIGTGAYEQYF. DNA of the CDR3: TGTGCCAGCAGTTTAATCGGGACAGGGGCCTACGAGCAGTACTTC. The rearrangement joins TRBV12-3 or TRBV12-4 to TRBJ2-7; the match to TRBD1 covers 10 bases. V trimming: 2 bases; J trimming: 2 bases; junction bases outside the gene matches: 3. This CDR3 has 15 residues.

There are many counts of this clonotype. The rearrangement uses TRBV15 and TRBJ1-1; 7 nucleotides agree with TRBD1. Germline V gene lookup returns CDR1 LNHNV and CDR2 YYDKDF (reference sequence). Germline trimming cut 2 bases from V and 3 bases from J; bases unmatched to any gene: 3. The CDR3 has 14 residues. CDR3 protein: CATSRQGGDTEAFF. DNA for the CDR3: TGTGCCACCAGCAGACAGGGGGGGGACACTGAAGCTTTCTTT.

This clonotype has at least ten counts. CDR3 sequence: CASSLTSGGSTDTQYF. For the CDR3, the DNA is TGTGCCAGCAGCTTGACTAGCGGGGGAAGCACAGATACGCAGTATTTT. This rearrangement joins TRBV7-9 to TRBJ2-3, with 12 nucleotides matching TRBD2. The CDR3 is 16 amino acids. Trimming took 3 bases from V and 0 from J; bases not matched to a gene: 1. Germline loops: CDR1 SEHNR, CDR2 FQNEAQ (reference sequence).

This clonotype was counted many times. The CDR3 region has the DNA TGTGCCAGCAGTTTCTACAGGGCGGTGGAAAATGAGCAGTTCTTC. This codes for CASSFYRAVENEQFF. This sequence joins TRBV7-2 and TRBJ2-1; D perhaps matches TRBD1 (6 bases). V was pared by 6 bases and J by 7 bases, with 19 bases between. CDR1 SGHTA and CDR2 FQGNSA come from the germline V gene. The CDR3 is 15 residues long.

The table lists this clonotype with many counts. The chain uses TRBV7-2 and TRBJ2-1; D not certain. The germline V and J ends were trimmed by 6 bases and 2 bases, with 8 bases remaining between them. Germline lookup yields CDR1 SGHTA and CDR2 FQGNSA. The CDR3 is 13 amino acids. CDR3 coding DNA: TGTGCCAGCAGTGGGGTCGCCTACAATGAGCAGTTCTTC. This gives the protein CASSGVAYNEQFF.

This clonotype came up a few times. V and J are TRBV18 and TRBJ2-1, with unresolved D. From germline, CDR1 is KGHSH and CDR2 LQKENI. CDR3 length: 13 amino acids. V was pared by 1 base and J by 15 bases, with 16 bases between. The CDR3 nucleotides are TGTGCCAGCTCACCACGATCTCAAAGCCCGCGGTTCTTC. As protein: CASSPRSQSPRFF.

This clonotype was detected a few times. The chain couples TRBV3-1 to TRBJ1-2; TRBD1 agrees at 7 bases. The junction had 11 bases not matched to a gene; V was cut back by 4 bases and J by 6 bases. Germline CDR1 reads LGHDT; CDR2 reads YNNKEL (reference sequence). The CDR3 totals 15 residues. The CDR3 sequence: CASSPRTGGANGYTF. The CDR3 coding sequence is TGTGCCAGCAGCCCTCGGACAGGAGGGGCCAATGGCTACACCTTC.

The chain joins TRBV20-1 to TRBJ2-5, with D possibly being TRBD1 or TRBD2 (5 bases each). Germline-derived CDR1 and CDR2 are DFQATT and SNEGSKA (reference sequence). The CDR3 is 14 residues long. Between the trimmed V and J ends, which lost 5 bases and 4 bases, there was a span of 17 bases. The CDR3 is CSAVGVGRSETQYF. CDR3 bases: TGCAGTGCTGTGGGGGTGGGCAGGTCAGAGACCCAGTACTTC.

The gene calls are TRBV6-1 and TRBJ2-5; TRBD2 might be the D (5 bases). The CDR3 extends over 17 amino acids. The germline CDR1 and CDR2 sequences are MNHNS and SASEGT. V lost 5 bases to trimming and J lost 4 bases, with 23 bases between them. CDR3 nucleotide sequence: TGTGCCAGCAGTTACAGCGCCGTAAGAGGGCAGGCAGAGACCCAGTACTTC. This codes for CASSYSAVRGQAETQYF.

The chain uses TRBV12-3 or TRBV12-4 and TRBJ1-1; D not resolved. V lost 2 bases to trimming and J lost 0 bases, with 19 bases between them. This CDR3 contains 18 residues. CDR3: CASSLLRRASQMNTEAFF. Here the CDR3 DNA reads TGTGCCAGCAGTTTATTGAGGAGGGCGAGCCAGATGAACACTGAAGCTTTCTTT.

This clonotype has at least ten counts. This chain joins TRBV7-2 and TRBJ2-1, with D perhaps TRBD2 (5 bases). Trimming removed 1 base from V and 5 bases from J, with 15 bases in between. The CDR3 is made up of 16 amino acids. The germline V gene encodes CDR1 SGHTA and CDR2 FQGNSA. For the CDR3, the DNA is TGTGCCAGCAGCTTAGTGGGCACTAGGACCCACAATGAGCAGTTCTTC. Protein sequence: CASSLVGTRTHNEQFF.

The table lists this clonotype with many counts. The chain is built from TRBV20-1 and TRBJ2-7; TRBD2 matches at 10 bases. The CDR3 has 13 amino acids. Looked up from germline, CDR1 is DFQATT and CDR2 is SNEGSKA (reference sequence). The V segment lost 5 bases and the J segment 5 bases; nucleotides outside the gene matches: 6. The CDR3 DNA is TGCAGTGCTTTAGCGGGGGGAGTCCACGAGCAGTACTTC. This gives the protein CSALAGGVHEQYF.

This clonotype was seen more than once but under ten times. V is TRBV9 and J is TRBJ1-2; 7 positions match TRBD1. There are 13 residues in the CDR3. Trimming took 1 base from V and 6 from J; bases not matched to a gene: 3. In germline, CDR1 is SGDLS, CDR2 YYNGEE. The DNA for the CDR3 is TGTGCCAGCAGCGTACAGGGGGATCATGGCTACACCTTC. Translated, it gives CASSVQGDHGYTF.

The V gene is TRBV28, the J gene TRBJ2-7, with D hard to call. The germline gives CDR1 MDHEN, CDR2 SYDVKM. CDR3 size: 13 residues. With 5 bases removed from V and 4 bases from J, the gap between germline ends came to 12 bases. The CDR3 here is CASSTGPPYEQYF. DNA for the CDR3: TGTGCCAGCAGTACTGGGCCTCCTTACGAGCAGTACTTC.

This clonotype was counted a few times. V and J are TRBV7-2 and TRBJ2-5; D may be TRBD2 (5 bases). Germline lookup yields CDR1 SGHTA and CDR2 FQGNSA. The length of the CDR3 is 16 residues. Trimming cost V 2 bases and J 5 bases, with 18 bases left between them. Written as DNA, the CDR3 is TGTGCCAGCAGCTTACGCGGACGGATGGGGAGCGAGACCCAGTACTTC. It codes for CASSLRGRMGSETQYF. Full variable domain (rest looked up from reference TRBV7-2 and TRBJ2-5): GAGVSQSPSNKVTEKGKDVELRCDPISGHTALYWYRQSLGQGLEFLIYFQGNSAPDKSGLPSDRFSAERTGGSVSTLTIQRTQQEDSAVYLCASSLRGRMGSETQYFGPGTRLLVL.

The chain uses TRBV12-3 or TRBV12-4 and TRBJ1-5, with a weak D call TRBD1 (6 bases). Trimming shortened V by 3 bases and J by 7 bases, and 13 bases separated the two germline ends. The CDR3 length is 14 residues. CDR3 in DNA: TGTGCCAGCAGTTTTGGGGGGCTTCCCCAGCCCCAGCATTTT. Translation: CASSFGGLPQPQHF.

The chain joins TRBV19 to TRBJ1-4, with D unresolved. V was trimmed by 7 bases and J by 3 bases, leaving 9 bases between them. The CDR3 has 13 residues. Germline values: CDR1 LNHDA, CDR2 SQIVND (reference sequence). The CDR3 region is CASTGNANEKLFF. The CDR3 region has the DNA TGTGCCAGTACGGGGAACGCTAATGAAAAACTGTTTTTT.

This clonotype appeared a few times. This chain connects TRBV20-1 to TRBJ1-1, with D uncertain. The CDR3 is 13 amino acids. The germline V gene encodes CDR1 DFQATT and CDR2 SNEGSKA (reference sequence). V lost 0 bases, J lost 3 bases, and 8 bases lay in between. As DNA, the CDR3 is TGCAGTGCTAGAGATCGGGCGGACACTGAAGCTTTCTTT. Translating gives CSARDRADTEAFF.

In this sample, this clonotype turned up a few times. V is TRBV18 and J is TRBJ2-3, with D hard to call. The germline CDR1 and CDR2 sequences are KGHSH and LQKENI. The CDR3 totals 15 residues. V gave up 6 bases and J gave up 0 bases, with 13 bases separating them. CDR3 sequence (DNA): TGTGCCAGCTCCCAAGTCGGGTCTAGCACAGATACGCAGTATTTT. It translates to CASSQVGSSTDTQYF.

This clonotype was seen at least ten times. In nucleotides, the CDR3 is TGTGCCAGCAGCCTCAACAGGGACAATGAGCAGTTCTTC. It yields the protein CASSLNRDNEQFF. V gene TRBV7-2 combines with J gene TRBJ2-1; D perhaps matches TRBD1 (6 bases). Germline CDR1 and CDR2: SGHTA and FQGNSA. The CDR3 consists of 13 residues. The V end lost 5 bases, the J end lost 5 bases, and 10 bases lay between the germline ends.

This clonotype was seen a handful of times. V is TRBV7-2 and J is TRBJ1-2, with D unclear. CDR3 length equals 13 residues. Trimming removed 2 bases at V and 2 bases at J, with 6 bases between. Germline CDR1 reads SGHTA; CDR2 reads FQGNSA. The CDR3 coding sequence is TGTGCCAGCAGCTTAAACACGAACTATGGCTACACCTTC. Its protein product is CASSLNTNYGYTF. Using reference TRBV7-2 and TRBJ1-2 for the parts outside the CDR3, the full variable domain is GAGVSQSPSNKVTEKGKDVELRCDPISGHTALYWYRQSLGQGLEFLIYFQGNSAPDKSGLPSDRFSAERTGGSVSTLTIQRTQQEDSAVYLCASSLNTNYGYTFGSGTRLTVV.